This T cell receptor (beta chain) was identified during a study of blood T cell repertoires in COVID-19. The overall study: The study drew acute and convalescent COVID-19 samples from the United States, Italy and Spain. Sources were T cells, B-cell-depleted T cells, or PBMCs; the material itself was cDNA or gDNA.

The table lists this clone with a few counts. This table comes from immunoSEQ multiplex PCR, and its TCRdb copy is limited to in-frame clones, with some not included. The data hold about 310,000 clones, with around 91% observed a single time. Recruitment covered about 25 US areas and drew participants whose ages spanned about 18 to 100 years. Resolution of symptoms, clearance, or two negative PCRs was present in recovered Cohort 3 donors. J was trimmed by 4 bases and V by 1 base; bases with no gene match: 13. This CDR3 has 18 amino acids. The germline V gene encodes CDR1 SGHTA and CDR2 FQGNSA. This clonotype was obtained from a woman aged 40-49 years who had recovered from COVID-19. The gene calls are TRBV7-2 and TRBJ2-7; TRBD2 agrees at 10 bases. Sequenced input: PBMCs or T cells enriched from blood (not recorded which). In DNA form, the CDR3 reads TGTGCCAGCAGCTTAGGGTTTACGGCAGCGGGGGGGCCTTACGAGCAGTACTTC. Translating it yields CASSLGFTAAGGPYEQYF.